These T cell receptor beta chains were read from a single sample in a study of Ad26.COV2.S vaccination and SARS-CoV-2 variants. The protocol was immunoSEQ multiplex PCR, while the TCRdb copy is restricted to in-frame clones and leaves out a portion. The sample has some 640,000 clones, 80% to 90% seen once. Source: peripheral blood, taken in a trial of Ad26.COV2.S vaccine versus placebo. The source is a person between 18 and 60 years old who received the Ad26.COV2.S COVID-19 vaccine or a placebo. Both conserved end residues are part of each CDR3. D genes are given only for firm matches. Part of the rows lack a size; the others show once, few, many or a class for expanded clones.

V,size,J,D,DNA,CDR3
TRBV5-1,NA,TRBJ1-6,TRBD1,TGCGCCAGCAGCTTGACGGGACAGGCCAATTCACCCCTCCACTTT,CASSLTGQANSPLHF
TRBV3-1/TRBV3-2,few,TRBJ2-2,TRBD1,TGTGCCAGCAGCCGACTCGGGACAGGGGGCGCCTCCGGGGAGCTGTTTTTT,CASSRLGTGGASGELFF
TRBV7-2,NA,TRBJ1-5,TRBD1,TGTGCCAGCAGCTTAGGGACAGGGAGTTATAGCAATCAGCCCCAGCATTTT,CASSLGTGSYSNQPQHF
TRBV9,NA,TRBJ2-1,NA,TGTGCCAGCAGCCTCCCTGGGGGGACGTTTTTTTCCTACAATGAGCAGTTCTTC,CASSLPGGTFFSYNEQFF
TRBV3-1/TRBV3-2,NA,TRBJ1-5,NA,TGTGCCAGCAGCCAATACGGGGAAGGTCAGCCCCAGCATTTT,CASSQYGEGQPQHF
TRBV19,NA,TRBJ2-3,TRBD2,TGTGCCAGTAGTATCGGGACTAGCGGGGGCACAGATACGCAGTATTTT,CASSIGTSGGTDTQYF
TRBV11-2,NA,TRBJ1-6,TRBD1,TGTGCCAGCAGCTCATTGACAGGGTGGGGTAATTCACCCCTCCACTTT,CASSSLTGWGNSPLHF
TRBV11-3,NA,TRBJ1-1,NA,TGTGCCAGCAGCACCGGACGGGAGAACACTGAAGCTTTCTTT,CASSTGRENTEAFF
TRBV3-1/TRBV3-2,few,TRBJ1-2,NA,TGTGCCAGCAGCCAAGGACTTGGAGTTGCCTATGGCTACACCTTC,CASSQGLGVAYGYTF
TRBV6-5,NA,TRBJ1-3,NA,TGTGCCAGCAGTTACATAGGCGGCACCATATATTTT,CASSYIGGTIYF
TRBV3-1/TRBV3-2,NA,TRBJ1-6,NA,TGTGCCAGCAGCCAAGACAGGGTTACACCCCTCCACTTT,CASSQDRVTPLHF
TRBV27,NA,TRBJ2-7,NA,TGTGCCAGCAGTTATATGGGAAGCTCCTACGAGCAGTACTTC,CASSYMGSSYEQYF
TRBV6-5,NA,TRBJ2-7,TRBD1,TGTGCCAGCAGTTACTCGGACAGGGTCTCCTACGAGCAGTACTTC,CASSYSDRVSYEQYF
TRBV6-2/TRBV6-3,NA,TRBJ2-5,NA,TGTGCCAGCAGTTACTCTAGCCGGGGCTACCAAGAGACCCAGTACTTC,CASSYSSRGYQETQYF
TRBV5-1,NA,TRBJ2-1,NA,TGCGCCAGCAGCTTCGGGTCCCCCGGCAATGAGCAGTTCTTC,CASSFGSPGNEQFF
TRBV27,NA,TRBJ1-2,NA,TGTGCCAGCAGCCCTCAGGGGTTTGGCTATGGCTACACCTTC,CASSPQGFGYGYTF
TRBV19,NA,TRBJ2-7,TRBD1,TGTGCCAGTAGTCCCGGACAGGTTAACTCCTACGAGCAGTACTTC,CASSPGQVNSYEQYF
TRBV9,NA,TRBJ2-1,NA,TGTGCCAGCAGCGCAAAAGACAATGAGCAGTTCTTC,CASSAKDNEQFF
TRBV4-1,NA,TRBJ2-1,NA,TGCGCCAGCAGCCAGTCAACATACAATGAGCAGTTCTTC,CASSQSTYNEQFF
TRBV5-1,NA,TRBJ1-1,NA,TGCGCCAGCACCTTGGACACGAACACTGAAGCTTTCTTT,CASTLDTNTEAFF
TRBV30,NA,TRBJ1-2,NA,TGTGCCTGGAGTTATGAGACATATGGCTACACCTTC,CAWSYETYGYTF
TRBV7-2,NA,TRBJ2-7,TRBD2,TGTGCCAGCAGCTTAAGTGTTGCGGGAGGCAGCTACGAGCAGTACTTC,CASSLSVAGGSYEQYF
TRBV18,NA,TRBJ2-1,TRBD1,TGTGCCAGCTCACCACCCGGACAGGGTCTCTCGGAGCAGTTCTTC,CASSPPGQGLSEQFF
TRBV7-3,NA,TRBJ2-3,NA,TGTGCCAGCAGCCCGGGACGGAGCACAGATACGCAGTATTTT,CASSPGRSTDTQYF
TRBV10-1,few,TRBJ2-7,NA,TGCGCCAGCAGTGAGACGGGAGCCCCCAACGAGCAGTACTTC,CASSETGAPNEQYF
TRBV7-9,NA,TRBJ2-1,NA,TGTGCCAGCACCAGCAGTACTGGGAATGAGCAGTTCTTC,CASTSSTGNEQFF
TRBV19,NA,TRBJ2-7,NA,TGTGCCAGTAGTATACGCGGGACCTCCTACGAGCAGTACTTC,CASSIRGTSYEQYF
TRBV7-7,NA,TRBJ2-1,TRBD1,TGTGCCAGCAGCTTGGACAGGGGGCTCGGCAATGAGCAGTTCTTC,CASSLDRGLGNEQFF
TRBV3-1/TRBV3-2,NA,TRBJ2-7,NA,TGTGCCAGCAGCCTGGCGGCTGAGCAGTACTTC,CASSLAAEQYF